Presented here are 25 T cell receptor beta chains from one specimen sequenced in a study of CD8+ T cells in alopecia areata. Following extraction, RNA underwent reverse transcription to cDNA, which served as the sequencing template. The method was immunoSEQ multiplex PCR; TCRdb's version includes in-frame clones alone and lacks a portion of them. The data contain around 65,000 clones, 45% to 50% of them singletons. The source material was CD8+ T cells sorted from blood, sampled at week 0. Receptors originate from a human donor with alopecia areata.

Only a few counts were recorded for this clone. The V gene is TRBV6-5, the J gene TRBJ2-3; D remains unclear. Trimming shortened V by 9 bases and J by 2 bases, and 12 bases separated the two germline ends. The CDR3 extends over 13 amino acids. In germline, CDR1 is MNHEY, CDR2 SVGAGI. The CDR3 bases are TGTGCCAGTAGTACTCATCCCACAGATACGCAGTATTTT. This codes for CASSTHPTDTQYF.

The chain is built from TRBV27 and TRBJ1-5, with unresolved D. The CDR3 extends over 14 amino acids. The germline V gene encodes CDR1 MNHEY and CDR2 SMNVEV (reference sequence). V was trimmed by 2 bases and J by 0 bases, leaving 5 bases between them. In nucleotides, the CDR3 is TGTGCCAGCAGTTTAGGGTTTAGCAATCAGCCCCAGCATTTT. Amino acids: CASSLGFSNQPQHF.

This chain connects TRBV4-1 to TRBJ2-5; D could derive from TRBD1 or TRBD2 (5 bases each). There are 14 residues in the CDR3. Trimming left V 5 bases short and J 5 bases short, with 15 bases between. Germline V gene lookup returns CDR1 MGHRA and CDR2 YSYEKL. CDR3 sequence: CASSTRDGLETQYF. The CDR3 bases are TGCGCCAGCAGCACCCGGGACGGCTTGGAGACCCAGTACTTC.

V usage is TRBV5-1 and J usage is TRBJ1-1; D call uncertain. There are 15 residues in the CDR3. Germline CDR1 and CDR2: SGHRS and YFSETQ. V lost 4 bases and J 0 bases, leaving 13 bases between the germline ends. CDR3 in amino acids: CASSPDGTLNTEAFF. The CDR3 nucleotides read TGCGCCAGCAGCCCTGACGGCACCTTGAACACTGAAGCTTTCTTT.

V is TRBV9 and J is TRBJ2-1, with TRBD2 identical over 9 bases. V dropped 3 bases and J dropped 13; count of bases not matched to a gene: 5. Germline V gene sequence: CDR1 SGDLS, CDR2 YYNGEE. The CDR3 loop spans 12 amino acids. The DNA for the CDR3 is TGTGCCAGCAGCGATAGCGGGAGCACCCAGTTCTTC. Its translation is CASSDSGSTQFF.

The chain recombines TRBV7-6 with TRBJ2-1, with a weak D call TRBD2 (6 bases). Germline assignment: CDR1 SGHVS and CDR2 FNYEAQ. V was cut by 5 bases and J by 1 base, with 9 bases left in between. The CDR3 contains 14 residues. Here the CDR3 reads CASSKEGSYNEQFF. In DNA form, the CDR3 reads TGTGCCAGCAGCAAGGAGGGGTCCTACAATGAGCAGTTCTTC.

The V gene is TRBV29-1, the J gene TRBJ1-1; no reliable D call. Trimming stripped 4 bases from V and 8 bases from J, with 17 bases between. CDR1 and CDR2 from the germline V gene are SQVTM and ANQGSEA. The CDR3 totals 13 residues. This chain's CDR3 is CSVGGVGNYEAFF. In DNA, the CDR3 is TGCAGCGTTGGTGGGGTAGGGAATTACGAAGCTTTCTTT.

This clone was found a few times. V is TRBV6-1 and J is TRBJ2-5; 9 bases fit TRBD2. CDR3 length: 15 amino acids. V was clipped by 5 bases and J by 7 bases; unmatched bases: 11. From germline, CDR1 is MNHNS and CDR2 SASEGT. As DNA, the CDR3 is TGTGCCAGCAGTAGATTAGCGGGAGAGTACGCGACCCAGTACTTC. Encoded protein: CASSRLAGEYATQYF.

The chain couples TRBV4-1 to TRBJ2-1; weak D call: TRBD2 (6 bases). The CDR3 covers 16 residues. Per germline, CDR1 MGHRA and CDR2 YSYEKL. V lost 1 base to trimming and J lost 9 bases, with 19 bases between them. As DNA, the CDR3 is TGCGCCAGCAGCCAAGCTTCGGGAGCCTTTAGTGGTGAGCAGTTCTTC. This encodes CASSQASGAFSGEQFF.

As for this clone: Other DNA sequences in this sample translate to the same CDR3. The rearrangement uses TRBV19 and TRBJ1-5; D is undetermined. Germline V CDR1 and CDR2: LNHDA, SQIVND (reference sequence). Trimming took 7 bases from V and 2 from J, leaving 9 bases between them. The length of the CDR3 is 13 residues. In nucleotides, the CDR3 is TGTGCCAGTACGTCAGAGGGCAATCAGCCCCAGCATTTT. Amino acid sequence: CASTSEGNQPQHF.

V usage is TRBV27 and J usage is TRBJ2-3; D is unclear. Trimming shortened V by 8 bases and J by 1 base, and 10 bases separated the two germline ends. Per the germline V gene, CDR1 is MNHEY and CDR2 is SMNVEV (reference sequence). The CDR3 is 13 amino acids. The CDR3 loop reads CASLIPGTDTQYF. The CDR3 DNA is TGTGCCAGCTTGATTCCCGGCACAGATACGCAGTATTTT.

The chain employs TRBV7-8 and TRBJ2-1; TRBD2 matches 13 bases. V was clipped by 1 base and J by 6 bases; unmatched bases: 6. This CDR3 is built from 17 residues. CDR1 SGHVS and CDR2 FQNEAQ come from the germline V gene. The CDR3 coding sequence is TGTGCCAGCAGCTTAGGGACTAGCGGGAGTTTTGTCAATGAGCAGTTCTTC. It yields the protein CASSLGTSGSFVNEQFF.

The rearrangement links TRBV27 to TRBJ2-4, with D unclear. The germline gives CDR1 MNHEY, CDR2 SMNVEV (reference sequence). Trimming stripped 5 bases from V and 5 bases from J, with 16 bases between. The CDR3 covers 15 residues. The DNA of the CDR3 is TGTGCCAGCAGTGAAGCGCCGCTTCCCGAAAACATTCAGTACTTC. Its translation: CASSEAPLPENIQYF.

The rearrangement uses TRBV29-1 and TRBJ2-3; D possibly matches TRBD1 or TRBD2 (6 bases each). CDR1 is SQVTM and CDR2 is ANQGSEA in the germline V gene. The CDR3 runs 14 residues. V dropped 4 bases and J dropped 0 bases, with 11 bases sitting between them. The CDR3 sequence: CSVVGGQSTDTQYF. The CDR3 bases are TGCAGCGTTGTAGGGGGGCAAAGCACAGATACGCAGTATTTT.

The chain has TRBV29-1 and TRBJ2-3, with 11 bases identical to TRBD2. The CDR3 is made up of 16 amino acids. V trimming: 7 bases; J trimming: 5 bases; junction bases outside the gene matches: 14. Germline V CDR1 and CDR2: SQVTM, ANQGSEA. CDR3 DNA sequence: TGCAGCGCAAACAGGCCGGGACTAGCGGAAGAAGATACGCAGTATTTT. It encodes CSANRPGLAEEDTQYF.

This clone is a singleton in its sample. The chain is built from TRBV7-2 and TRBJ2-5, with 11 positions matching TRBD2. The end of the DNA is better explained by TRBJ2-7, so the J call may be wrong. The CDR3 consists of 13 residues. From germline, CDR1 is SGHTA and CDR2 FQGNSA. CDR3 protein: CASRGLAEYEQYF. CDR3 nucleotides: TGTGCCAGCAGGGGACTAGCGGAGTACGAGCAGTACTTC.

This clone was seen a handful of times. The chain employs TRBV30 and TRBJ2-7; 7 bases align to TRBD1. The V gene's germline CDR1 is GTSNPN and CDR2 SVGIG (reference sequence). This CDR3 is 12 amino acids long. V lost 0 bases and J lost 6; bases outside the gene matches: 2. The CDR3 coding sequence is TGTGCCTGGAGTGTCGGGACAGCCGAGCAGTACTTC. Its protein is CAWSVGTAEQYF.

The J gene is TRBJ2-7, the V gene TRBV29-1; 10 bases map to TRBD1. Germline V gene data show CDR1 as SQVTM and CDR2 as ANQGSEA. CDR3 size: 13 residues. Trimming took 7 bases from V and 0 from J; bases not matched to a gene: 3. The CDR3 is CSARTGGSYEQYF. The CDR3, as DNA: TGCAGCGCCAGGACAGGGGGCTCCTACGAGCAGTACTTC.

This rearrangement joins TRBV13 to TRBJ2-7; weak D call: TRBD2 (6 bases). Trimming pared 7 bases from V and 4 bases from J, leaving 14 bases between. Germline values: CDR1 PRHDT, CDR2 FYEKMQ (reference sequence). The CDR3 is 13 residues long. The CDR3 DNA reads TGTGCCAGCACCGTGGGGAGGAGATACGAGCAGTACTTC. It translates to CASTVGRRYEQYF.

The chain recombines TRBV7-8 with TRBJ1-1; D possibly corresponds to TRBD1 (5 bases). V was cut by 6 bases and J by 0 bases, with 11 bases left in between. From germline, CDR1 is SGHVS and CDR2 FQNEAQ. The CDR3 is made up of 14 amino acids. The chain's CDR3 is CASSSDRVNTEAFF. CDR3 coding DNA: TGTGCCAGCAGTAGTGACAGAGTGAACACTGAAGCTTTCTTT. Full variable domain (rest looked up from reference TRBV7-8 and TRBJ1-1): GAGVSQSPRYKVAKRGQDVALRCDPISGHVSLFWYQQALGQGPEFLTYFQNEAQLDKSGLPSDRFFAERPEGSVSTLKIQRTQQEDSAVYLCASSSDRVNTEAFFGQGTRLTVV.

The V and J genes are TRBV27 and TRBJ2-7; the D is unclear. Germline values: CDR1 MNHEY, CDR2 SMNVEV (reference sequence). The CDR3 consists of 13 residues. Between the trimmed V and J ends, which lost 1 base and 7 bases, there was a span of 11 bases. CDR3 region: CASSLFGGWEQYF. The CDR3 bases are TGTGCCAGCAGTTTATTCGGCGGCTGGGAGCAGTACTTC.

The chain uses TRBV2 and TRBJ2-4, with D perhaps TRBD1 or TRBD2 (5 bases each). There are 18 residues in the CDR3. Germline CDR1 SNHLY, CDR2 FYNNEI. V gave up 6 bases and J gave up 2 bases, with 23 bases separating them. The chain's CDR3 is CASRGTDTLALTKNIQYF. The CDR3 DNA reads as TGTGCCAGCAGGGGGACGGATACTCTAGCCCTAACCAAAAACATTCAGTACTTC.

This clone is a singleton in its sample. The chain links TRBV7-6 to TRBJ2-7; no clear D. Germline loops: CDR1 SGHVS, CDR2 FNYEAQ. Trimming took off 5 bases at V and 3 bases at J, with 11 bases between the two ends. The CDR3 has 13 amino acids. CDR3 sequence: CASSPFSSYEQYF. Written as DNA, the CDR3 is TGTGCCAGCAGCCCGTTTTCGAGCTACGAGCAGTACTTC.

This clone occurred a few times. The rearrangement links TRBV7-9 to TRBJ2-5; TRBD1 matches at 7 bases. The germline CDR1 and CDR2 sequences are SEHNR and FQNEAQ (reference sequence). Trimming took 4 bases from V and 3 from J; bases not matched to a gene: 2. The CDR3 consists of 13 residues. CDR3: CASSSTGKETQYF. The DNA for the CDR3 is TGTGCCAGCAGCTCGACAGGGAAAGAGACCCAGTACTTC.

V and J are TRBV5-6 and TRBJ1-2; TRBD1 is a possible D gene (6 bases). V was clipped by 0 bases and J by 3 bases, with 15 bases between them. CDR3 length: 16 amino acids. The germline V gene has CDR1 SGHDT and CDR2 YYEEEE. The CDR3 DNA sequence: TGTGCCAGCAGCTTGGCCACAGGGCCCGCGGACTATGGCTACACCTTC. It translates to CASSLATGPADYGYTF.